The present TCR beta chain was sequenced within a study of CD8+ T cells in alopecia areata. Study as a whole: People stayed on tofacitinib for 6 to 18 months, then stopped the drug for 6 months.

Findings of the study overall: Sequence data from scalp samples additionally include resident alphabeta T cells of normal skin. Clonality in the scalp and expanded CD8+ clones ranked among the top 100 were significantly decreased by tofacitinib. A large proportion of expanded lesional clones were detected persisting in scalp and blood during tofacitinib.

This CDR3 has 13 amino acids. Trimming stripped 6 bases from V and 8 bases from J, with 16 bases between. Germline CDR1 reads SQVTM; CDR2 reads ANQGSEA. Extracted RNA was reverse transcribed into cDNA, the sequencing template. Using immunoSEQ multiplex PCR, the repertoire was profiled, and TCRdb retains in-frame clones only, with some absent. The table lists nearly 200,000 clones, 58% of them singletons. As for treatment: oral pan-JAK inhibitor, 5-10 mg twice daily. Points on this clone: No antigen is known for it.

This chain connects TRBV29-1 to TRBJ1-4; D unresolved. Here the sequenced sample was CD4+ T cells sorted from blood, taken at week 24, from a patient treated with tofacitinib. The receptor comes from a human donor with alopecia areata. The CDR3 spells CSVRMAGLEKLFF. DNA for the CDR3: TGCAGCGTCCGAATGGCCGGGCTGGAAAAACTGTTTTTT.